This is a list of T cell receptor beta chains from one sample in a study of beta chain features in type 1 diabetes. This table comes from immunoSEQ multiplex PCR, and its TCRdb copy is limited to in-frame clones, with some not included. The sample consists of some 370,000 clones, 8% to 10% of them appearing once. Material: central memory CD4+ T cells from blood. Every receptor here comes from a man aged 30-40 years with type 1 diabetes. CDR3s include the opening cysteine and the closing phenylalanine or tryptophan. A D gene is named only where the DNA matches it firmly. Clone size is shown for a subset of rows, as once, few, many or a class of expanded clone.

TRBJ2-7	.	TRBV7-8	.	TGTGCCAGCAGCTTGCAGCAGGGGCTATTGTACGAGCAGTACTTC	CASSLQQGLLYEQYF
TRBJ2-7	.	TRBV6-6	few	TGTGCCAGCAGTTACTTGAGGGGAATTGGGAACGAGCAGTACTTC	CASSYLRGIGNEQYF
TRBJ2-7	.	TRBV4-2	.	TGTGCCAGCAGCCAAGAGGTCGCGTCTAGCTACGAGCAGTACTTC	CASSQEVASSYEQYF
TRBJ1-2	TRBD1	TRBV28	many	TGTTCCATCCGGGACAGAAATGGCTACACCTTC	CSIRDRNGYTF
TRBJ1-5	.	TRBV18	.	TGTGCCAGCTCACCAGGAGGGCCAAATCAGCCCCAGCATTTT	CASSPGGPNQPQHF
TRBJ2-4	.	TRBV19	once	TGTGCCAGTAGCGCGACAGGGAGGGACATTCAGTACTTC	CASSATGRDIQYF
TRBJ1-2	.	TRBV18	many	TGTGCCAGCCACCCCGCGGGAGGGGATGATGGCTACACCTTC	CASHPAGGDDGYTF
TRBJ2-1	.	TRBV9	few	TGTGCCAGCAGCGTAGGAATCACCTCCTACAATGAGCAGTTCTTC	CASSVGITSYNEQFF
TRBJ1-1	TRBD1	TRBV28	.	TGTGCCAGCAGTTTATGGGACAGGGTGGGAGCTTTCTTT	CASSLWDRVGAFF
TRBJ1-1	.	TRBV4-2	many	TGTGCCAGCAGCCCTCAAGGACGGCAGAACACTGAAGCTTTCTTT	CASSPQGRQNTEAFF
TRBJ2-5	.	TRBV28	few	TGTGCCAGCAGTTTACAGCGGGCTGAGACCCAGTACTTC	CASSLQRAETQYF
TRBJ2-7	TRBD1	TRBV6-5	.	TGTGCCAGCACCCACGGACAGGGCTCCTACGAGCAGTACTTC	CASTHGQGSYEQYF
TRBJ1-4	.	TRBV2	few	TGTGCCAGCAGTGAAGAAAAACTGTTTTTT	CASSEEKLFF
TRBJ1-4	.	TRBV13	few	TGTGCCAGCAGCCTGAGACGGATAAATAATGAAAAACTGTTTTTT	CASSLRRINNEKLFF
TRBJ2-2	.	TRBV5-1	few	TGCGCCAGCAGCTTGGGAGATTCCGGGGAGCTGTTTTTT	CASSLGDSGELFF
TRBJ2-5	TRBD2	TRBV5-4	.	TGTGCCAGCAGCTTGGCGGGAGGGGGGCAAGAGACCCAGTACTTC	CASSLAGGGQETQYF
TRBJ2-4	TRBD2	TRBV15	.	TGTGCCACCGGGGTCGGGGGGTTAGCCAAAAACATTCAGTACTTC	CATGVGGLAKNIQYF
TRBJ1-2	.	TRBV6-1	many	TGTGCCAGCAGTGAATTCCTAGGGGGGGACTATGGCTACACCTTC	CASSEFLGGDYGYTF
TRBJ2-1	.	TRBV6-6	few	TGTGCCAGCGGGTCCGTAGTGTACAATGAGCAGTTCTTC	CASGSVVYNEQFF
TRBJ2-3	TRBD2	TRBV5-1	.	TGCGCCAGCAGCTTGGGGCTAGCGGGAGCGGATACGCAGTATTTT	CASSLGLAGADTQYF
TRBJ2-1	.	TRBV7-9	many	TGTGCCAGCAGCTTAGGGCGGGGAGTGGATGAGCAGTTCTTC	CASSLGRGVDEQFF
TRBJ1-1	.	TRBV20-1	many	TGCAGTGCTAGAAGAAGCACGGGAGCTTTCTTT	CSARRSTGAFF
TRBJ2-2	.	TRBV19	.	TGTGCCAGTAGTATCGGCCGGGGGCTCGGAACCGGGGAGCTGTTTTTT	CASSIGRGLGTGELFF
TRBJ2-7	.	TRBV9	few	TGTGCCAGCAGCGTAGATGAGGGTCCCTACGAGCAGTACTTC	CASSVDEGPYEQYF
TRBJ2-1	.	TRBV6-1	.	TGTGCCAGCAGCTCCACCTCCTACAATGAGCAGTTCTTC	CASSSTSYNEQFF
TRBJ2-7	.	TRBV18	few	TGTGCCAGCTCACCATTCGAGGTAAGGGAGGCCGAGCAGTACTTC	CASSPFEVREAEQYF
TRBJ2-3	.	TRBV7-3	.	TGTGCCAGCAGCTCGCAGGGGTCCTCACGAGGGGATACGCAGTATTTT	CASSSQGSSRGDTQYF
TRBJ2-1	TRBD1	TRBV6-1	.	TGTGCCAGCAGTTCGACAGGGCCTTACAATGAGCAGTTCTTC	CASSSTGPYNEQFF
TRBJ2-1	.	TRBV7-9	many	TGTGCCAGCAGCCCGTATGACAATGAGCAGTTCTTC	CASSPYDNEQFF
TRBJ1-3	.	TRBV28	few	TGTGCCAGCAGTCTCCGACTTAACACCATATATTTT	CASSLRLNTIYF
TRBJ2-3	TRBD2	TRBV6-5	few	TGTGCCAGCAGTTATCCTAGCGGGAGCACAGATACGCAGTATTTT	CASSYPSGSTDTQYF
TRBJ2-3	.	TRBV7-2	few	TGTGCCAGCAGCTTAACGACGAGAGCAGATACGCAGTATTTT	CASSLTTRADTQYF
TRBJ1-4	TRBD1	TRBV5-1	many	TGCGCCAGCAGCCCCAAAGGTGGGACAGGGAGTGAAAAACTGTTTTTT	CASSPKGGTGSEKLFF
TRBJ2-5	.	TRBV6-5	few	TGTGCCAGCAGTGGAGGTGGTACGGGAGAGACCCAGTACTTC	CASSGGGTGETQYF
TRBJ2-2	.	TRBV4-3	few	TGCGCCAGCAGCCAACAGTACACCGGGGAGCTGTTTTTT	CASSQQYTGELFF
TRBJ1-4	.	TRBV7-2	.	TGTGCCAGCGGGCGAGAACAGAGCGGTGAAAAACTGTTTTTT	CASGREQSGEKLFF
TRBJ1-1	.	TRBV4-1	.	TGCGCCAGCAGCCAAGATCTGGGCAGGCTGAACACTGAAGCTTTCTTT	CASSQDLGRLNTEAFF
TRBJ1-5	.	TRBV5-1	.	TGCGCCAGCAGCCCGGCAGGGTCCAGCAATCAGCCCCAGCATTTT	CASSPAGSSNQPQHF
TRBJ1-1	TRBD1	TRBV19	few	TGTGCCAGTATCTCGGACAGGGGACGGACTGAAGCTTTCTTT	CASISDRGRTEAFF
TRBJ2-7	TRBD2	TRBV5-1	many	TGCGCCAGCAGCTTGGAACTAGCGGGAGGGCCTGGGGACGAGCAGTACTTC	CASSLELAGGPGDEQYF
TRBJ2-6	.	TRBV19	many	TGTGCCAGTAGTAACTCAGGGCACTCTGGGGCCAACGTCCTGACTTTC	CASSNSGHSGANVLTF
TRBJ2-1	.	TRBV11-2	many	TGTGCCAGCAGCTTAGGTCGAAATGAGCAGTTCTTC	CASSLGRNEQFF
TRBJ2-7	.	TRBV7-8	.	TGTGCCAGCAGCCCCTCAAGCTACGAGCAGTACTTC	CASSPSSYEQYF
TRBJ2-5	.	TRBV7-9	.	TGTGCCAGCAGCTTAGTTGATCTACAAGAGACCCAGTACTTC	CASSLVDLQETQYF
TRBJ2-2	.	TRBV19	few	TGTGCCAGTATTGACAGGCCAAACACCGGGGAGCTGTTTTTT	CASIDRPNTGELFF
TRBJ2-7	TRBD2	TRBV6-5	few	TGTGCCAGCAGGATGTCGCCGGGACTAAACTACGAGCAGTACTTC	CASRMSPGLNYEQYF
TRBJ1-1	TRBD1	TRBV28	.	TGTGCCACCCGACGGACAGGGTTCGGCACTGAAGCTTTCTTT	CATRRTGFGTEAFF
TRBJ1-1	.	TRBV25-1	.	TGTGCCAGCAGTGGGTACTCTGAAGCTTTCTTT	CASSGYSEAFF
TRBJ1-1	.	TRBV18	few	TGTGCCAGCTCGCTAGACAGTAACACTGAAGCTTTCTTT	CASSLDSNTEAFF
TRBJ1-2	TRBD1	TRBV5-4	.	TGTGCCAGCAGCTTGGCGGACAGGGCTAACTATGGCTACACCTTC	CASSLADRANYGYTF
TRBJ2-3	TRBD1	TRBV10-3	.	TGTGCCATCAGTGGGCCTGACAGGGGGCGTGGAGATACGCAGTATTTT	CAISGPDRGRGDTQYF
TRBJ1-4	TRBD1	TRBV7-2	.	TGTGCCAGCAGCTTGGCCGGGACAGGGGATGAAAAACTGTTTTTT	CASSLAGTGDEKLFF
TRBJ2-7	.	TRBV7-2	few	TGTGCCAGCACCCTCCGAGGGAGCTCCTACGAGCAGTACTTC	CASTLRGSSYEQYF
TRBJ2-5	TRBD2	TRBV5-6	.	TGTGCCAGCAGCCCGGGACTAGCGGGGGTCTACCAAGAGACCCAGTACTTC	CASSPGLAGVYQETQYF